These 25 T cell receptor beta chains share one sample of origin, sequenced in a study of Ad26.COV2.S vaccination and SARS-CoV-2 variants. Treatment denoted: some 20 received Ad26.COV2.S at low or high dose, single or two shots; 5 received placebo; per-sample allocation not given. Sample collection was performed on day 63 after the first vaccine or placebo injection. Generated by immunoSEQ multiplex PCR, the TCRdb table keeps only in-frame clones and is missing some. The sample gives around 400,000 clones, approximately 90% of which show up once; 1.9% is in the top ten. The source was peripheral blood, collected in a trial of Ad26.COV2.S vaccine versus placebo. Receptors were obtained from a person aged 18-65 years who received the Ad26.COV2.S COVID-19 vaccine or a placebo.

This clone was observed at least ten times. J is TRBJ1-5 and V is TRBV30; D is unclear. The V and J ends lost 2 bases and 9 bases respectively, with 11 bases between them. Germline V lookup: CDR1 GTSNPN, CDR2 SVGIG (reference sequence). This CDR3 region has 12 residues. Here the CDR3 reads CAWSPTTAPQHF. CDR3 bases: TGTGCCTGGAGTCCTACGACGGCGCCCCAGCATTTT. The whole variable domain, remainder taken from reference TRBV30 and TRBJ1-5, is SQTIHQWPATLVQPVGSPLSLECTVEGTSNPNLYWYRQAAGRGLQLLFYSVGIGQISSEVPQNLSASRPQDRQFILSSKKLLLSDSGFYLCAWSPTTAPQHFGDGTRLSIL.

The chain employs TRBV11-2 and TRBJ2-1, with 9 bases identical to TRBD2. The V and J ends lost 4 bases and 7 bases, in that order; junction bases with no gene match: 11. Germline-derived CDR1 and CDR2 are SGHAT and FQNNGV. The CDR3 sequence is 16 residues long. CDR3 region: CASSSRLAETKNEQFF. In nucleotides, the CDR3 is TGTGCCAGCAGCTCCCGACTAGCGGAAACAAAGAATGAGCAGTTCTTC.

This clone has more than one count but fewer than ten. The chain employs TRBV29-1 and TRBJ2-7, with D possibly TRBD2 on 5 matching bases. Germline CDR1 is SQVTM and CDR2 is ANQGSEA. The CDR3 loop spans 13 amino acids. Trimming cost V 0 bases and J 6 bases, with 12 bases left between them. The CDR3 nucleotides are TGCAGCGTTGAAGACAGTCTAGCTCCCGAGCAGTACTTC. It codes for CSVEDSLAPEQYF.

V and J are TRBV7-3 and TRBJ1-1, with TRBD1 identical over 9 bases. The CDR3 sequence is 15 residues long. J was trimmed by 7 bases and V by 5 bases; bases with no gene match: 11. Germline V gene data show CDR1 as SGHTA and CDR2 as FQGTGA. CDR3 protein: CASSTSPPGQGEAFF. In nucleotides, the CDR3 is TGTGCCAGCAGCACAAGCCCTCCGGGACAGGGTGAAGCTTTCTTT.

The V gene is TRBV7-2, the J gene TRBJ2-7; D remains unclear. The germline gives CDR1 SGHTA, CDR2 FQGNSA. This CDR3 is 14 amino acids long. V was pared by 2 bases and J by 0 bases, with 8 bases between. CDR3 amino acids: CASSLSLGSYEQYF. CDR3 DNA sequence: TGTGCCAGCAGCTTATCGCTGGGCTCCTACGAGCAGTACTTC.

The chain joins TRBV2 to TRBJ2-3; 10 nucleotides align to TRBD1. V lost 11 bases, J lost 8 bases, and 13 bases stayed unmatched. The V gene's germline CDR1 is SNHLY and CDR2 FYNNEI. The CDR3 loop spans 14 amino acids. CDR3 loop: CAGDRGGRGATQYF. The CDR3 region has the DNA TGTGCCGGGGACAGGGGTGGCAGAGGGGCTACGCAGTATTTT.

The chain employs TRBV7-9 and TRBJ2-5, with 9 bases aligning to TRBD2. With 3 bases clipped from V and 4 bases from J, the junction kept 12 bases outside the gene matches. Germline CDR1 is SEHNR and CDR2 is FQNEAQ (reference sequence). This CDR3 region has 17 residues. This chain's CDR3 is CASSFLAGGPGGETQYF. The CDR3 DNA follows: TGTGCCAGCAGCTTCCTGGCGGGAGGGCCCGGGGGAGAGACCCAGTACTTC.

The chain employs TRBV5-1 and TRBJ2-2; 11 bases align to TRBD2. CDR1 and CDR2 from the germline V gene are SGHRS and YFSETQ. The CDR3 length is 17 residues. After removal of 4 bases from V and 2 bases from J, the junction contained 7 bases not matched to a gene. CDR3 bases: TGCGCCAGCAGCCTCCCCGGGACTAGCGGAAACACCGGGGAGCTGTTTTTT. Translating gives CASSLPGTSGNTGELFF.

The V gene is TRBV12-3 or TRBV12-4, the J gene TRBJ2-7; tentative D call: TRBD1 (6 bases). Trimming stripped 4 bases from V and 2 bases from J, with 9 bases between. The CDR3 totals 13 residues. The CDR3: CASSSDSPYEQYF. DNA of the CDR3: TGTGCCAGCAGTTCGGACAGCCCCTACGAGCAGTACTTC.

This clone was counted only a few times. DNA of the CDR3: TGTGCCAGCAGCGTAGTTGCAGGGGACACTGAAGCTTTCTTT. Amino acids: CASSVVAGDTEAFF. J is TRBJ1-1 and V is TRBV9; weak D call: TRBD1 (6 bases). CDR3 size: 14 residues. Trimming took off 0 bases at V and 3 bases at J, with 9 bases between the two ends. Germline values: CDR1 SGDLS, CDR2 YYNGEE.

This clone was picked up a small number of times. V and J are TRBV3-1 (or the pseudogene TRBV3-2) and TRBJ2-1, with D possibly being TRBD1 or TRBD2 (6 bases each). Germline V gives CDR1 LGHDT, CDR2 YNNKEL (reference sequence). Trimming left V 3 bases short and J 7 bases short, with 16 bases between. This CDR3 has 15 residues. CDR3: CASSQYRGPQNEQFF. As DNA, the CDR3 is TGTGCCAGCAGCCAGTACCGGGGGCCCCAAAATGAGCAGTTCTTC.

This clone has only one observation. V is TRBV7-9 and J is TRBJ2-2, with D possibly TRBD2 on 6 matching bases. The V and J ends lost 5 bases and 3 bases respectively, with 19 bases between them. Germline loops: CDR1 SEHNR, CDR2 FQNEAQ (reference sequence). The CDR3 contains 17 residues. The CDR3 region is CASSTGLGRSDTGELFF. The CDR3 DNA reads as TGTGCCAGCAGCACGGGACTCGGAAGATCAGACACCGGGGAGCTGTTTTTT.

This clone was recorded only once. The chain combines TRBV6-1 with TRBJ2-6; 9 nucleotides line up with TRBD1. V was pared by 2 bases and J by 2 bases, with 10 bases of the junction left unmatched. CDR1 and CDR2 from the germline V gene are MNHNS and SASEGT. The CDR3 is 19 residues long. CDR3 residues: CASSELPTGGSPGANVLTF. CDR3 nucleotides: TGTGCCAGCAGTGAATTACCGACAGGGGGAAGTCCTGGGGCCAACGTCCTGACTTTC.

CDR3 nucleotides: TGTGCCAGAAGCTTCAGGGGGAAGGGGACTGAAGCTTTCTTT. Residues: CARSFRGKGTEAFF. The chain joins TRBV5-3 to TRBJ1-1; 7 bases fit TRBD1. TRBV5-3 is identified as an open reading frame with a role that is uncertain. This CDR3 region has 14 residues. With V trimmed by 2 bases and J by 5 bases, 6 bases remained unmatched.

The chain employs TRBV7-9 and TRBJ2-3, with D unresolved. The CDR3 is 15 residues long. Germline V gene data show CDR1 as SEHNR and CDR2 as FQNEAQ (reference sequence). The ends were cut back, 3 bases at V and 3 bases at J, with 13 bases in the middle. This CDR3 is CASSFEGSLTDTQYF. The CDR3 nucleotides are TGTGCCAGCAGCTTTGAAGGCAGTTTAACAGATACGCAGTATTTT.

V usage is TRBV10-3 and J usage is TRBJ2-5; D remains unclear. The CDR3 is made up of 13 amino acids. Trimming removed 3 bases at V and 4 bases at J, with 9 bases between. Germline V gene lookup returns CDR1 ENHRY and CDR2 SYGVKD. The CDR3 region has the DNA TGTGCCATCAGTGAAAGGATGGGAGAGACCCAGTACTTC. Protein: CAISERMGETQYF.

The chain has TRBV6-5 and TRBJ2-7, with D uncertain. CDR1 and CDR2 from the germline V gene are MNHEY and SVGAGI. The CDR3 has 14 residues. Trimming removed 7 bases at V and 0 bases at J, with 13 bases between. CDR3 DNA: TGTGCCAGCAAGGTCGGTAGCCTCTCCTACGAGCAGTACTTC. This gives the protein CASKVGSLSYEQYF.

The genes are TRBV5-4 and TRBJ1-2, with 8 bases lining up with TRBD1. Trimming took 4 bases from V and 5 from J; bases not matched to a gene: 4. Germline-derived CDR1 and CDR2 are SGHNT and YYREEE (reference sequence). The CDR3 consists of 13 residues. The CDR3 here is CASSETGDYGYTF. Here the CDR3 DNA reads TGTGCCAGCAGCGAGACAGGGGATTATGGCTACACCTTC. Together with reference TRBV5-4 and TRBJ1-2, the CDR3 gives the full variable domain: ETGVTQSPTHLIKTRGQQVTLRCSSQSGHNTVSWYQQALGQGPQFIFQYYREEENGRGNFPPRFSGLQFPNYSSELNVNALELDDSALYLCASSETGDYGYTFGSGTRLTVV.

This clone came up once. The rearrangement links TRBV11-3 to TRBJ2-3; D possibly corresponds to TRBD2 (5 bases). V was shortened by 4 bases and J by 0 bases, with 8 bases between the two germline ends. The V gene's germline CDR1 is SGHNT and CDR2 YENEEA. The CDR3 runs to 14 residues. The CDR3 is CASSYRGSTDTQYF. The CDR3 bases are TGTGCCAGCAGCTACCGGGGTAGCACAGATACGCAGTATTTT.

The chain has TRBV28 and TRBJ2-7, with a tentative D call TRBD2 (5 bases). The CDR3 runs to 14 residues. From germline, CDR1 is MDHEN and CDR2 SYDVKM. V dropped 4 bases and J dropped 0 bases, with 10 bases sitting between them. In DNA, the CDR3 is TGTGCCAGCAGTTCTACTAGGGTCTCCTACGAGCAGTACTTC. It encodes CASSSTRVSYEQYF.

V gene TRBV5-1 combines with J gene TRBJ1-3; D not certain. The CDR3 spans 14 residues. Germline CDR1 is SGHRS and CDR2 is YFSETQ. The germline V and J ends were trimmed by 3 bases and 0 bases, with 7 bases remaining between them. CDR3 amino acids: CASSSIPSGNTIYF. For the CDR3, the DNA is TGCGCCAGCAGCTCCATCCCCTCTGGAAACACCATATATTTT.

The CDR3 is CASREQITNQPQHF. CDR3 DNA sequence: TGTGCCAGCAGAGAACAGATCACCAATCAGCCCCAGCATTTT. V usage is TRBV2 and J usage is TRBJ1-5, with unresolved D. Germline CDR1 reads SNHLY; CDR2 reads FYNNEI. The CDR3 extends over 14 amino acids. V was trimmed by 6 bases and J by 3 bases, leaving 12 bases between them. Complete variable domain (other parts from reference TRBV2 and TRBJ1-5): EPEVTQTPSHQVTQMGQEVILRCVPISNHLYFYWYRQILGQKVEFLVSFYNNEISEKSEIFDDQFSVERPDGSNFTLKIRSTKLEDSAMYFCASREQITNQPQHFGDGTRLSIL.

CDR3 sequence (DNA): TGTGCCAGCAAACACCCCGGCGGAGATACGCAGTATTTT. Encoded protein: CASKHPGGDTQYF. The chain is built from TRBV6-5 and TRBJ2-3, with unresolved D. The CDR3 totals 13 residues. Germline assignment: CDR1 MNHEY and CDR2 SVGAGI. V was shortened by 7 bases and J by 5 bases, with 13 bases between the two germline ends.

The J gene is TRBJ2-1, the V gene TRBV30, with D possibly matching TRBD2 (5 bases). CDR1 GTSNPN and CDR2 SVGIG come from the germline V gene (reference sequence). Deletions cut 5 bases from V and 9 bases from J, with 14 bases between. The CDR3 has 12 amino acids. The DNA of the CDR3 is TGTGCCTGGGTTCGACTTCGGGGTGAGCAGTTCTTC. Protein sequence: CAWVRLRGEQFF.

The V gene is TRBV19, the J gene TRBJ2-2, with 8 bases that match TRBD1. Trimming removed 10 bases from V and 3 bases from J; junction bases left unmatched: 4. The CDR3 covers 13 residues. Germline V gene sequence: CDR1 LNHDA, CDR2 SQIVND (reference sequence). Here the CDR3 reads CATEDRDTGELFF. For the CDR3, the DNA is TGTGCCACCGAGGACAGGGACACCGGGGAGCTGTTTTTT.